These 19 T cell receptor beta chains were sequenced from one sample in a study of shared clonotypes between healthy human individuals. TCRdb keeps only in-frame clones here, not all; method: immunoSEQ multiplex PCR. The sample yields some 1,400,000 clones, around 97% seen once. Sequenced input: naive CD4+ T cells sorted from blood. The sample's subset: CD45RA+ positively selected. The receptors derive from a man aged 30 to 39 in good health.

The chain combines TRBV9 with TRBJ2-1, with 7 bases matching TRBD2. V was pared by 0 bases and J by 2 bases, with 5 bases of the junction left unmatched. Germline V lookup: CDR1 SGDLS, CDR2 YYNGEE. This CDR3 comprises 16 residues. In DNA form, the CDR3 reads TGTGCCAGCAGCGTAGCTGACGGGGGGACCTACAATGAGCAGTTCTTC. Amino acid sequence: CASSVADGGTYNEQFF.

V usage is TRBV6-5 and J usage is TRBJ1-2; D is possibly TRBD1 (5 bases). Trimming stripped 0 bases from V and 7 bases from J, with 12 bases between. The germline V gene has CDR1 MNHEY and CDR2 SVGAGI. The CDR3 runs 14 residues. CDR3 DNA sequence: TGTGCCAGCAGTTACTCGCCAGGGTCGGTTGGCTACACCTTC. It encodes CASSYSPGSVGYTF.

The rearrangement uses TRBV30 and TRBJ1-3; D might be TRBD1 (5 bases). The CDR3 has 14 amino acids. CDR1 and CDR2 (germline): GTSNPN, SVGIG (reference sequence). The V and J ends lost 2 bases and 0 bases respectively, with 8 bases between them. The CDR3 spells CAWSLGGSGNTIYF. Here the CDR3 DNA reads TGTGCCTGGAGTTTGGGGGGCTCTGGAAACACCATATATTTT.

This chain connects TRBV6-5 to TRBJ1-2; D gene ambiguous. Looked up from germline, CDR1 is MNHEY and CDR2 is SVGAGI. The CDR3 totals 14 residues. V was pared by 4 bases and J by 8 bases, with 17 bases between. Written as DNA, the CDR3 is TGTGCCAGCAGTTCTGACACGAGTACAAACGGCTACACCTTC. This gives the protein CASSSDTSTNGYTF.

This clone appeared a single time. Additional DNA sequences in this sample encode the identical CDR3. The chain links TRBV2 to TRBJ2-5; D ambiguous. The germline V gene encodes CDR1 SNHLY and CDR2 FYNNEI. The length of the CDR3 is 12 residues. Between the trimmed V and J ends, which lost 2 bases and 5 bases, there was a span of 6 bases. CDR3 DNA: TGTGCCAGCAGTGAACTAGGGGAGACCCAGTACTTC. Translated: CASSELGETQYF.

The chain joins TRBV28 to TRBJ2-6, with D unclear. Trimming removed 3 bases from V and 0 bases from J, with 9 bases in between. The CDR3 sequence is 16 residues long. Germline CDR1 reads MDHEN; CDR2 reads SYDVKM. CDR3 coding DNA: TGTGCCAGCAGTTTCGCAGGTAACTCTGGGGCCAACGTCCTGACTTTC. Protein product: CASSFAGNSGANVLTF.

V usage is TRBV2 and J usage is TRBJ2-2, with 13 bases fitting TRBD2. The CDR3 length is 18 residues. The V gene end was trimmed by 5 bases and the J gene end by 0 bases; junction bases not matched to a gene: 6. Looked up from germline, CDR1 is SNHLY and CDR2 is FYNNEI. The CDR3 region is CASSLTSGRFANTGELFF. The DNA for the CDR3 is TGTGCCAGCAGTCTGACTAGCGGGAGGTTCGCGAACACCGGGGAGCTGTTTTTT.

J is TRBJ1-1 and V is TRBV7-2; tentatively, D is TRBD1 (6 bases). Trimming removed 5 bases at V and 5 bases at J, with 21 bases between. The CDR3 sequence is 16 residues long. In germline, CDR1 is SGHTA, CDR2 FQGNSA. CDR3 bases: TGTGCCAGCAGCCTACAATCGGGGACAATTCTAACTGAAGCTTTCTTT. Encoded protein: CASSLQSGTILTEAFF.

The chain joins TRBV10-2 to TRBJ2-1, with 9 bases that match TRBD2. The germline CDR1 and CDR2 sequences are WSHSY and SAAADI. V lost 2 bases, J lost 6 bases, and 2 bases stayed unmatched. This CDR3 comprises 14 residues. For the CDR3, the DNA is TGCGCCAGCAGTGAGAGACTAGCGGTCAATGAGCAGTTCTTC. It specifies CASSERLAVNEQFF.

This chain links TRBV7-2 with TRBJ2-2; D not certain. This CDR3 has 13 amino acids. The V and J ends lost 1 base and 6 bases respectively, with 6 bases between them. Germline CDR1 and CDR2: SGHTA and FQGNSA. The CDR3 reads CASSLVIPGELFF. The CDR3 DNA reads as TGTGCCAGCAGCTTAGTCATCCCCGGGGAGCTGTTTTTT.

As DNA, the CDR3 is TGTGCCAGCAGTTTGAGCTTCCACAAAACCTTC. Translation: CASSLSFHKTF. The chain couples TRBV28 to TRBJ1-2; no reliable D call. Between the trimmed V and J ends, which lost 3 bases and 14 bases, there was a span of 13 bases. The CDR3 loop spans 11 amino acids. From germline, CDR1 is MDHEN and CDR2 SYDVKM.

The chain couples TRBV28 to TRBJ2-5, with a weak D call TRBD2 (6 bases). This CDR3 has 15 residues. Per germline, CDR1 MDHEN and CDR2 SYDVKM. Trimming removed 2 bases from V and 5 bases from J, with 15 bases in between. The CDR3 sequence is CASSLGGKLRETQYF. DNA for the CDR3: TGTGCCAGCAGTTTAGGCGGGAAGCTCCGGGAGACCCAGTACTTC.

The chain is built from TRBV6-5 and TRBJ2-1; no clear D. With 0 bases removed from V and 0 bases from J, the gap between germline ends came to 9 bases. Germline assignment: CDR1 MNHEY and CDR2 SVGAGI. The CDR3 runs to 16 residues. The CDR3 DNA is TGTGCCAGCAGTTACTCGGGGTTGAGCTCCTACAATGAGCAGTTCTTC. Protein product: CASSYSGLSSYNEQFF.

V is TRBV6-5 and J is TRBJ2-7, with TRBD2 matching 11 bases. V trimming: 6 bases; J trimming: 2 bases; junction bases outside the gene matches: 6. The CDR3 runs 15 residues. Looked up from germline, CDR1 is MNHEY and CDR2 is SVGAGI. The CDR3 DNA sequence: TGTGCCAGCAGCCGACTAGCGGGATTCCCCTACGAGCAGTACTTC. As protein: CASSRLAGFPYEQYF.

CDR3 amino acids: CASSLGQFYEQYF. For the CDR3, the DNA is TGCGCCAGCAGCCTAGGACAGTTCTACGAGCAGTACTTC. The V and J genes are TRBV4-1 and TRBJ2-7; D possibly corresponds to TRBD1 (6 bases). Looked up from germline, CDR1 is MGHRA and CDR2 is YSYEKL. V lost 4 bases, J lost 3 bases, and 10 bases lay in between. The CDR3 contains 13 residues.

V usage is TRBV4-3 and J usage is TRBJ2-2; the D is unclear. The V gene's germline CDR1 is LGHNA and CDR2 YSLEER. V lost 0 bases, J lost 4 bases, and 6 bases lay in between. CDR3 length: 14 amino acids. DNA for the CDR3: TGCGCCAGCAGCCAAGATAAGGGCACCGGGGAGCTGTTTTTT. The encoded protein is CASSQDKGTGELFF.

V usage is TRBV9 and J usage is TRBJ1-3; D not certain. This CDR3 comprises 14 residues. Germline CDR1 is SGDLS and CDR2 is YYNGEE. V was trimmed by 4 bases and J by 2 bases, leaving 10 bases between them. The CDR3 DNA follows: TGTGCCAGCAGCCCCGCCAGGACTGGAAACACCATATATTTT. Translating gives CASSPARTGNTIYF.

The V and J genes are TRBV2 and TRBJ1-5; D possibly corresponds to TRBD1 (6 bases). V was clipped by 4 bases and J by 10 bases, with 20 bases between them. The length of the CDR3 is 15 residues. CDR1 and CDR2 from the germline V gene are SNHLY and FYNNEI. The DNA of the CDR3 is TGTGCCAGCAGTGCCGCTCGGGGGCCCCACGGCCCCCAGCATTTT. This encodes CASSAARGPHGPQHF.

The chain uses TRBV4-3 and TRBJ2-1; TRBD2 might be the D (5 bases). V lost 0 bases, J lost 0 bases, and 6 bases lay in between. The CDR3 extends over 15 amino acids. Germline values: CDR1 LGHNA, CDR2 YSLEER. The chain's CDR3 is CASSQEGSSYNEQFF. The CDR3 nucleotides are TGCGCCAGCAGCCAAGAAGGGAGCTCCTACAATGAGCAGTTCTTC.